Following are 11 T cell receptor beta chains from one sample sequenced in a study of shared clonotypes between healthy human individuals. Measured with immunoSEQ multiplex PCR; TCRdb has only the in-frame clones, and not every one. The sample holds roughly 1,000,000 clones, around 82% seen once. The sample consisted of memory CD4+ T cells from PBMCs. The subset: CD45RA-negative fraction. The receptors here all came from a man between 18 and 35 years old in good health. Some clones in this sample may be carry-over from other donors' samples.

This clone has only one observation. The chain links TRBV4-1 to TRBJ2-1; D unclear. The V end was cut by 5 bases, the J end by 2 bases, with 16 bases between. Germline CDR1 reads MGHRA; CDR2 reads YSYEKL. The CDR3 has 16 amino acids. The CDR3 protein is CASSNSRANAYNEQFF. CDR3 DNA sequence: TGCGCCAGCAGCAATAGTCGAGCGAACGCCTACAATGAGCAGTTCTTC.

The gene calls are TRBV28 and TRBJ1-2; no reliable D call. Trimming cost V 5 bases and J 5 bases, with 9 bases left between them. This CDR3 spans 12 amino acids. The V gene's germline CDR1 is MDHEN and CDR2 SYDVKM. The CDR3 reads CASSPNSYGYTF. CDR3 sequence (DNA): TGTGCCAGCAGTCCGAACAGTTATGGCTACACCTTC.

This chain connects TRBV7-9 to TRBJ1-2; D is perhaps TRBD1 (5 bases). The length of the CDR3 is 13 residues. Looked up from germline, CDR1 is SEHNR and CDR2 is FQNEAQ (reference sequence). Trimming cost V 3 bases and J 5 bases, with 10 bases left between them. This chain's CDR3 is CASSFLGAYGYTF. In DNA, the CDR3 is TGTGCCAGCAGCTTTCTCGGGGCATATGGCTACACCTTC. Complete variable domain (other parts from reference TRBV7-9 and TRBJ1-2): DTGVSQNPRHKITKRGQNVTFRCDPISEHNRLYWYRQTLGQGPEFLTYFQNEAQLEKSRLLSDRFSAERPKGSFSTLEIQRTEQGDSAMYLCASSFLGAYGYTFGSGTRLTVV.

The chain is built from TRBV6-1 and TRBJ1-3, with a tentative D call TRBD1 (5 bases). The CDR3 spans 13 residues. The V gene lost 10 bases and the J gene lost 4 bases, with 14 bases spanning the gap. CDR1 is MNHNS and CDR2 is SASEGT in the germline V gene. CDR3 nucleotide sequence: TGTGCCATCAAGGGGACGGGAGGAAACACCATATATTTT. Translating gives CAIKGTGGNTIYF.

J is TRBJ1-1 and V is TRBV11-2, with D hard to call. The ends were cut back, 3 bases at V and 4 bases at J, with 9 bases in the middle. Germline V lookup: CDR1 SGHAT, CDR2 FQNNGV. The CDR3 loop spans 13 amino acids. The CDR3, as DNA: TGTGCCAGCAGCTTCGGACCCATCACTGAAGCTTTCTTT. This encodes CASSFGPITEAFF. Combining the CDR3 with reference TRBV11-2 and TRBJ1-1 gives the whole variable domain EAGVAQSPRYKIIEKRQSVAFWCNPISGHATLYWYQQILGQGPKLLIQFQNNGVVDDSQLPKDRFSAERLKGVDSTLKIQPAKLEDSAVYLCASSFGPITEAFFGQGTRLTVV.

The CDR3 region is CASSLGGQGSGELFF. CDR3 nucleotide sequence: TGCGCCAGCAGCTTGGGCGGACAGGGGTCCGGGGAGCTGTTTTTT. This chain uses TRBV5-1 with TRBJ2-2; TRBD1 agrees at 9 bases. CDR3 length: 15 amino acids. Germline CDR1 reads SGHRS; CDR2 reads YFSETQ. V was pared by 0 bases and J by 6 bases, with 3 bases of the junction left unmatched. Drawing the rest from reference TRBV5-1 and TRBJ2-2, the complete variable domain is KAGVTQTPRYLIKTRGQQVTLSCSPISGHRSVSWYQQTPGQGLQFLFEYFSETQRNKGNFPGRFSGRQFSNSRSEMNVSTLELGDSALYLCASSLGGQGSGELFFGEGSRLTVL.

The rearrangement uses TRBV28 and TRBJ2-1; 9 bases are a match to TRBD2. Trimming took 4 bases from V and 6 from J; bases not matched to a gene: 19. Germline V gene lookup returns CDR1 MDHEN and CDR2 SYDVKM. CDR3 length: 19 amino acids. The DNA for the CDR3 is TGTGCCAGCAGTTCACGGGCCCTAATCGGCGGGAGGGCCCTCAATGAGCAGTTCTTC. Translation: CASSSRALIGGRALNEQFF.

The chain carries TRBV5-1 and TRBJ2-2; either TRBD1 or TRBD2 may fit D (5 bases each). CDR1 and CDR2 (germline): SGHRS, YFSETQ. Trimming cost V 2 bases and J 3 bases, with 14 bases left between them. The CDR3 sequence is 16 residues long. The CDR3 protein is CASSFKGQGDTGELFF. In nucleotides, the CDR3 is TGCGCCAGCAGCTTTAAGGGGCAGGGAGACACCGGGGAGCTGTTTTTT. Supplemented by reference TRBV5-1 and TRBJ2-2, the full variable domain reads KAGVTQTPRYLIKTRGQQVTLSCSPISGHRSVSWYQQTPGQGLQFLFEYFSETQRNKGNFPGRFSGRQFSNSRSEMNVSTLELGDSALYLCASSFKGQGDTGELFFGEGSRLTVL.

The J gene is TRBJ2-1, the V gene TRBV7-3; a weak D match, TRBD1 (5 bases). The V end was cut by 2 bases, the J end by 5 bases, with 13 bases between. Germline values: CDR1 SGHTA, CDR2 FQGTGA. The CDR3 runs 15 residues. In nucleotides, the CDR3 is TGTGCCAGCAGCTTAGGACCACAGGAGAACAATGAGCAGTTCTTC. Amino acids: CASSLGPQENNEQFF. Filled out from reference TRBV7-3 and TRBJ2-1, the complete variable domain reads GAGVSQTPSNKVTEKGKYVELRCDPISGHTALYWYRQSLGQGPEFLIYFQGTGAADDSGLPNDRFFAVRPEGSVSTLKIQRTERGDSAVYLCASSLGPQENNEQFFGPGTRLTVL.

V and J are TRBV5-4 and TRBJ2-5; 7 bases are shared with TRBD1. The V and J ends lost 2 bases and 9 bases, in that order; junction bases with no gene match: 7. The CDR3 sequence is 13 residues long. Germline V gene sequence: CDR1 SGHNT, CDR2 YYREEE (reference sequence). The CDR3 DNA is TGTGCCAGCAGCTTTCGGGACCAGGGGGCCCAGTACTTC. This codes for CASSFRDQGAQYF.

This rearrangement joins TRBV2 to TRBJ2-1, with D unresolved. This CDR3 contains 13 residues. V lost 5 bases, J lost 8 bases, and 13 bases lay in between. The germline CDR1 and CDR2 sequences are SNHLY and FYNNEI. Here the CDR3 reads CASSSYARYEQFF. The CDR3 bases are TGTGCCAGCAGTTCGTATGCACGGTATGAGCAGTTCTTC. The full variable domain, rest sourced from reference TRBV2 and TRBJ2-1, is EPEVTQTPSHQVTQMGQEVILRCVPISNHLYFYWYRQILGQKVEFLVSFYNNEISEKSEIFDDQFSVERPDGSNFTLKIRSTKLEDSAMYFCASSSYARYEQFFGPGTRLTVL.